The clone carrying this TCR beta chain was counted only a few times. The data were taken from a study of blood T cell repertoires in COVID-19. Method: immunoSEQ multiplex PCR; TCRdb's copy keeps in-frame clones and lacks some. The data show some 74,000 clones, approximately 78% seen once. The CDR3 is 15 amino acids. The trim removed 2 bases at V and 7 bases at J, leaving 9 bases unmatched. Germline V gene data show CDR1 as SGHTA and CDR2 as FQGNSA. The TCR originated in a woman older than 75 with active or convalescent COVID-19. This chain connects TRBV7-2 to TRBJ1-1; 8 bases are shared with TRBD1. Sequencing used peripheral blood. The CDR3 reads CASSLQGALTDEAFF. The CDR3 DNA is TGTGCCAGCAGCTTACAGGGGGCGTTGACCGATGAAGCTTTCTTT.